Presented here are 8 T cell receptor beta chains from one specimen sequenced in a study of T cell changes during pregnancy in multiple sclerosis. Here immunoSEQ multiplex PCR was the method, and the copy in TCRdb shows in-frame clones only, minus some. The sample lists about 71,000 clones; 90% to 95% were seen once. This material consisted of CD8+ T cells from peripheral blood mononuclear cells, taken before pregnancy. The origin of the receptors is a female donor with multiple sclerosis, enrolled in a pregnancy study.

This clone was observed a few times. This sequence joins TRBV6-1 and TRBJ1-1; 9 bases agree with TRBD1. This CDR3 region has 14 residues. CDR1 MNHNS and CDR2 SASEGT come from the germline V gene. The V gene end was trimmed by 4 bases and the J gene end by 5 bases; junction bases not matched to a gene: 5. The CDR3 coding sequence is TGTGCCAGCAGTGCAAACAGGGGGCTTACTGAAGCTTTCTTT. It yields the protein CASSANRGLTEAFF.

The V gene is TRBV10-3, the J gene TRBJ2-2; TRBD2 matches at 12 bases. V was pared by 4 bases and J by 3 bases, with 9 bases of the junction left unmatched. This CDR3 comprises 18 residues. Looked up from germline, CDR1 is ENHRY and CDR2 is SYGVKD. CDR3 nucleotides: TGTGCCATCAGTGGCCCTAGCGGGGGGGCCTTAGACACCGGGGAGCTGTTTTTT. This encodes CAISGPSGGALDTGELFF.

The V gene is TRBV5-1, the J gene TRBJ1-2, with TRBD1 as a possible D gene (6 bases). The germline CDR1 and CDR2 sequences are SGHRS and YFSETQ. V lost 2 bases, J lost 4 bases, and 21 bases lay in between. CDR3 length: 17 amino acids. The CDR3 region is CASSFNLWTAVLYGYTF. The CDR3 DNA is TGCGCCAGCAGCTTCAACCTTTGGACAGCCGTACTCTATGGCTACACCTTC.

This chain connects TRBV9 to TRBJ2-3; 8 positions match TRBD1. V lost 3 bases, J lost 1 base, and 1 base stayed unmatched. CDR3 length equals 14 residues. In germline, CDR1 is SGDLS, CDR2 YYNGEE. The CDR3 region has the DNA TGTGCCAGCAGCGCGGACAGGGGCACAGATACGCAGTATTTT. Encoded protein: CASSADRGTDTQYF.

The chain links TRBV2 to TRBJ2-3, with 12 bases fitting TRBD1. The CDR3 contains 17 residues. The junction had 16 bases not matched to a gene; V was cut back by 9 bases and J by 6 bases. Germline assignment: CDR1 SNHLY and CDR2 FYNNEI. The CDR3 sequence is CASLPGTGGAVRDTQYF. In DNA form, the CDR3 reads TGTGCCAGTCTACCCGGGACAGGGGGCGCGGTTAGGGATACGCAGTATTTT.

Worth noting for this clone: Sequence at one end of the junction differs from germline and may be a read error. The CDR3 DNA follows: TGTGCCAGCCATGCAGGGAACCAGGAGACCCAGTACTTC. Its translation is CASHAGNQETQYF. The chain couples TRBV5-6 to TRBJ2-5; a weak D match, TRBD1 (5 bases). The CDR3 loop spans 13 amino acids. CDR1 SGHDT and CDR2 YYEEEE come from the germline V gene.

V is TRBV11-3 and J is TRBJ2-1; D call uncertain. V was pared by 1 base and J by 5 bases, with 6 bases between. CDR3 length: 13 residues. Germline CDR1 and CDR2: SGHNT and YENEEA. CDR3 sequence reads: CASSLAVNNEQFF. The CDR3 bases are TGTGCCAGCAGCTTAGCGGTTAACAATGAGCAGTTCTTC.

A remark on this clone: The junction departs from germline at one end; a sequencing error may be responsible. V gene TRBV7-7 combines with J gene TRBJ2-1, with D possibly being TRBD1 (6 bases). The germline V gene encodes CDR1 SSHAT and CDR2 FNYEAQ (reference sequence). The CDR3 spans 15 residues. The CDR3 region is CASSPGHNWANEQFF. CDR3 coding DNA: TGTGCTAGCAGCCCGGGACACAACTGGGCAAATGAGCAGTTCTTC.